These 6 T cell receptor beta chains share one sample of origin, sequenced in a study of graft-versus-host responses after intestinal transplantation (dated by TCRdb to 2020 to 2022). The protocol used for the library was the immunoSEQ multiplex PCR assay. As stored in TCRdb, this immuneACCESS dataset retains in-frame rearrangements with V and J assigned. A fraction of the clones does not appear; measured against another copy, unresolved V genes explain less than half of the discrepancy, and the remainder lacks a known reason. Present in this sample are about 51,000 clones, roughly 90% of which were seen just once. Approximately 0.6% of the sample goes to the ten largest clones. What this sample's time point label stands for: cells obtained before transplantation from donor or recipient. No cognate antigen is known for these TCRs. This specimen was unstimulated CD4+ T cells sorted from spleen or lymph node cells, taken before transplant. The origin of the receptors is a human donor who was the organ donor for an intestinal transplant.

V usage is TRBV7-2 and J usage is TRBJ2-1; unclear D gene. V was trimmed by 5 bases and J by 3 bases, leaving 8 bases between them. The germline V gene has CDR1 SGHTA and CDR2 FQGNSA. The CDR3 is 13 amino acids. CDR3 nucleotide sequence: TGTGCCAGCAGCCTATCGGGCTACAATGAGCAGTTCTTC. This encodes CASSLSGYNEQFF.

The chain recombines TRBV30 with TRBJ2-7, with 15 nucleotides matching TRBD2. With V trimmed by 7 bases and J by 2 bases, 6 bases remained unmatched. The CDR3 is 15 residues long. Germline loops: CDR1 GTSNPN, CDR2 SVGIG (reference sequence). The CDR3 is CALGLAGGKAYEQYF. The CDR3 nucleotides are TGTGCCTTGGGACTAGCGGGAGGAAAGGCCTACGAGCAGTACTTC.

The CDR3 sequence: CASSSTRSTDTQYF. The CDR3 bases are TGTGCCAGCAGCTCGACACGTAGCACAGATACGCAGTATTTT. V gene TRBV5-6 combines with J gene TRBJ2-3; no clear D. Trimming cost V 3 bases and J 0 bases, with 8 bases left between them. CDR1 SGHDT and CDR2 YYEEEE come from the germline V gene. This CDR3 is built from 14 residues. Full variable domain (missing parts from reference TRBV5-6 and TRBJ2-3): DAGVTQSPTHLIKTRGQQVTLRCSPKSGHDTVSWYQQALGQGPQFIFQYYEEEERQRGNFPDRFSGHQFPNYSSELNVNALLLGDSALYLCASSSTRSTDTQYFGPGTRLTVL.

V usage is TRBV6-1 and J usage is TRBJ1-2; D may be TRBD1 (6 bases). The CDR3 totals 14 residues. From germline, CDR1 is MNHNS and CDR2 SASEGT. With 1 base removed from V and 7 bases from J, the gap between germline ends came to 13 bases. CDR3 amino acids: CASSEGGGWGGYTF. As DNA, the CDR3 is TGTGCCAGCAGTGAAGGAGGGGGTTGGGGTGGCTACACCTTC.

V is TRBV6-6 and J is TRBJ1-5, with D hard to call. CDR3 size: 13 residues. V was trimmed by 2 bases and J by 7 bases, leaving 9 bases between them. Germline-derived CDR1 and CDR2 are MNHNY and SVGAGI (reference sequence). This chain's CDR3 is CASSYGSGQPQHF. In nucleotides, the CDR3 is TGTGCCAGCAGTTACGGGAGTGGGCAGCCCCAGCATTTT.

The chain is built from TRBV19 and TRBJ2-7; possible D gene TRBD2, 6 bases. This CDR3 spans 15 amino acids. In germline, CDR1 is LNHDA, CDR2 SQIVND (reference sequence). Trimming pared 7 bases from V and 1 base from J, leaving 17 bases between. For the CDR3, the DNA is TGTGCCAGTACCAAAGCGGTGGGGGGTTCCTACGAGCAGTACTTC. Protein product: CASTKAVGGSYEQYF.